This T cell receptor (beta chain) is drawn from a study of blood T cells in healthy people across ages. About the research overall: T cells yielded about one barcoded beta molecule per two cells through template switching.

V was shortened by 6 bases and J by 4 bases, with 16 bases between the two germline ends. Germline assignment: CDR1 DFQATT and CDR2 SNEGSKA (reference sequence). The CDR3 covers 15 residues. Study outcomes and limitations: TCR beta diversity tracked closely with naive T cell percentage.

Turning to this clonotype: Its antigen is not known.

PCR was performed a second time for 7 to 11 cycles using a sample-barcoded 5' primer and a J-beta primer mix. Each of the cDNA molecules was tagged by a template-switch adaptor with 12 random nucleotides. TCRdb re-derived calls from the 5' RACE reads in MiXCR, one entry per CDR3 protein. The data contain 550,000 to 650,000 distinct CDR3 sequences, about 30% of them singletons. The sequence derives from a woman of 80 years or more in good health. Sequencing input: blood. This sequence joins TRBV20-1 and TRBJ2-6; D gene unclear. The CDR3 region is CSAPEPRRGANVLTF. The CDR3 bases are TGCAGTGCCCCCGAGCCTCGCCGAGGGGCCAACGTCCTGACTTTC.